The rows below give T cell receptor beta chains drawn from one sample of a study of PD-L1 blockade in urothelial cancer. TCRdb keeps only in-frame clones here, not all; method: immunoSEQ multiplex PCR. The repertoire holds about 79,000 clones, about 86% seen once, with 14% to 15% in the top ten. Source: PBMCs, taken around atezolizumab (anti-PD-L1) treatment. The receptor set was obtained from a man in his 60s with urothelial cancer. The CDR3 runs from the conserved cysteine through the conserved F or W. D genes are given only for firm matches. The size of a clone is reported for some rows only, either as once, few or many, or as a class for expanded clones.

d_gene | j_gene | abundance | v_gene | CDR3nt | CDR3aa
TRBD1 | TRBJ2-5 | . | TRBV14 | TGTGCCAGCAGCCAAGACTTAGGACAGGTTCAAGAGACCCAGTACTTC | CASSQDLGQVQETQYF
TRBD1 | TRBJ1-1 | few | TRBV6-6 | TGTGCCAGCAGTATCTGGACAGGGGAGTCGATTGAAGCTTTCTTT | CASSIWTGESIEAFF
. | TRBJ2-1 | . | TRBV6-5 | TGTGCCAGCAGTTACGGGACACGCTCCTACAATGAGCAGTTCTTC | CASSYGTRSYNEQFF
TRBD1 | TRBJ2-1 | . | TRBV5-6 | TGTGCCAGCAGCTTTGGGACAGGGAATATCTACAATGAGCAGTTCTTC | CASSFGTGNIYNEQFF
TRBD2 | TRBJ2-7 | . | TRBV5-1 | TGCGCCAGCAGCGATCCGGGACTAGCCTACGAGCAGTACTTC | CASSDPGLAYEQYF
. | TRBJ1-1 | . | TRBV28 | TGTGCCAGCAGTTTATTCGGGGAGGACACTGAAGCTTTCTTT | CASSLFGEDTEAFF
TRBD1 | TRBJ1-1 | . | TRBV13 | TGTGCCAGCAGCAGGGGGGACAGGCCTGGCACTGAAGCTTTCTTT | CASSRGDRPGTEAFF
. | TRBJ2-1 | few | TRBV18 | TGTGCCAGCTCACCACCAGGGGCAGGGGCTGCAAATGAGCAGTTCTTC | CASSPPGAGAANEQFF
TRBD1 | TRBJ1-5 | once | TRBV11-2 | TGTGCCAGCAGCCGGAGGACAGGGGAAAGCAATCAGCCCCAGCATTTT | CASSRRTGESNQPQHF
TRBD2 | TRBJ2-1 | . | TRBV6-5 | TGTGCCAGCAGTTACGAGGGAGGGAAGCAGTTCTTC | CASSYEGGKQFF
TRBD1 | TRBJ1-4 | . | TRBV25-1 | TGTGCCAGCAGTGGGCAGGGGGCGAGCGAAAAACTGTTTTTT | CASSGQGASEKLFF
TRBD1 | TRBJ1-2 | . | TRBV6-1 | TGTGCCAGCAGTCTGACAGGGGGCTTTGGCTACACCTTC | CASSLTGGFGYTF
TRBD1 | TRBJ1-2 | . | TRBV5-1 | TGCGCCAGCAGACGGACAGGGGGTGAGGGCTACACCTTC | CASRRTGGEGYTF
. | TRBJ2-7 | . | TRBV6-5 | TGTGCCAGCTCACTCCCGGGGTCTCCCTACGAGCAGTACTTC | CASSLPGSPYEQYF
. | TRBJ1-1 | . | TRBV5-1 | TGCGCCAGCAGCTTGGGTGGGGAGGGTGCCACTGAAGCTTTCTTT | CASSLGGEGATEAFF
TRBD2 | TRBJ2-1 | . | TRBV19 | TGTGCCAGTAGTATTTTTCCAGCGGGAACCTACAATGAGCAGTTCTTC | CASSIFPAGTYNEQFF
TRBD1 | TRBJ1-5 | . | TRBV19 | TGTGCCAGTAGTATAGGGAGAGGGACAGTGAATCAGCCCCAGCATTTT | CASSIGRGTVNQPQHF
. | TRBJ1-6 | . | TRBV5-1 | TGCGCCAGCAGCTTTAGGGGACAAGGTTCACCCCTCCACTTT | CASSFRGQGSPLHF
. | TRBJ2-7 | . | TRBV7-9 | TGTGCCAGCAGCTCCCACCGGGACAACTCCTACGAGCAGTACTTC | CASSSHRDNSYEQYF
. | TRBJ1-3 | once | TRBV9 | TGTGCCAGCAGCCCCCTCGGGGGCTCTGGAAACACCATATATTTT | CASSPLGGSGNTIYF
TRBD2 | TRBJ2-1 | . | TRBV5-1 | TGCGCCAGCAGCCCGGGGACTAGCGGGGGGGCAGCGAGGTACAATGAGCAGTTCTTC | CASSPGTSGGAARYNEQFF
TRBD2 | TRBJ2-5 | . | TRBV15 | TGTGCCACCAGCAGAGATTTCGGGGGGGACGAGACCCAGTACTTC | CATSRDFGGDETQYF
. | TRBJ2-3 | few | TRBV21-1 | TGTGCCAGCAGCAAAGTCCCTAGCGGGAACACAGATACGCAGTATTTT | CASSKVPSGNTDTQYF
. | TRBJ2-2 | . | TRBV25-1 | TGTGCCAGCAGTGCGACGGGGTTTCCAGGGGAGCTGTTTTTT | CASSATGFPGELFF
TRBD1 | TRBJ1-2 | . | TRBV6-5 | TGTGCCAGCAGCCGCGGACAGGGGGGCGGCTACACCTTC | CASSRGQGGGYTF
. | TRBJ1-6 | . | TRBV29-1 | TGCAGCGTTGGAGCCGGGAATAATTCACCCCTCCACTTT | CSVGAGNNSPLHF
TRBD1 | TRBJ2-2 | . | TRBV11-2 | TGTGCCAGCAGCCCCCGACAGGGTCGAAGAGGCACCGGGGAGCTGTTTTTT | CASSPRQGRRGTGELFF
. | TRBJ1-5 | . | TRBV28 | TGTGCCAGCGCCAAATTCAGGGAAAGCAATCAGCCCCAGCATTTT | CASAKFRESNQPQHF
TRBD1 | TRBJ2-2 | once | TRBV15 | TGTGCCACCAGCGGCGGACAGGGGGCCTACACCGGGGAGCTGTTTTTT | CATSGGQGAYTGELFF
TRBD2 | TRBJ2-1 | once | TRBV6-1 | TGTGCCAGCGGGCCTGGGACTAGCGGTTACAATGAGCAGTTCTTC | CASGPGTSGYNEQFF
. | TRBJ1-1 | . | TRBV9 | TGTGCCTCCGGAAGGGGCCCGAACACTGAAGCTTTCTTT | CASGRGPNTEAFF
. | TRBJ2-2 | . | TRBV7-7 | TGTGCTAGCAGCCTAGGAGGGACCGGGGAGCTGTTTTTT | CASSLGGTGELFF
TRBD1 | TRBJ1-1 | . | TRBV6-5 | TGTGCCAGCAGAAGACAAACAGGGGTAGGCGAAGCTTTCTTT | CASRRQTGVGEAFF
. | TRBJ1-2 | . | TRBV29-1 | TGCAGCGTTCTATTGGGGACACGAGCCTACACCTTC | CSVLLGTRAYTF
TRBD2 | TRBJ2-5 | few | TRBV10-2 | TGCGCCAGCAGAACAGCGGGGGGCGGGGAGACCCAGTACTTC | CASRTAGGGETQYF
TRBD1 | TRBJ2-7 | few | TRBV11-2 | TGTGCCAGCAGCCGGGACAGGGGATTCTCCTACGAGCAGTACTTC | CASSRDRGFSYEQYF
. | TRBJ1-3 | . | TRBV6-5 | TGTGCCAGCAGCGGTACAGGGAACTCTGGAAACACCATATATTTT | CASSGTGNSGNTIYF
TRBD2 | TRBJ2-3 | . | TRBV11-3 | TGTGCCAGCAGCTCTCGGGCGGGGGAATATACGCAGTATTTT | CASSSRAGEYTQYF
. | TRBJ1-6 | . | TRBV2 | TGTGCCAGCAGTGAAGGGCAGGGAAATTCACCCCTCCACTTT | CASSEGQGNSPLHF
. | TRBJ2-7 | . | TRBV2 | TGTGCCAGCAGGGCTGACAAACACGAGCAGTACTTC | CASRADKHEQYF
TRBD1 | TRBJ1-3 | once | TRBV19 | TGTGCCAGTAGTCTCACCCACAGGGGTCGTGGAAACACCATATATTTT | CASSLTHRGRGNTIYF
TRBD2 | TRBJ2-5 | . | TRBV6-5 | TGTGCCAGCAGCCGAGCGGGGGGGCAAGAGACCCAGTACTTC | CASSRAGGQETQYF
TRBD1 | TRBJ1-1 | . | TRBV27 | TGTGCCAGCAGCCGGACCAGGGGGCGCGCCACTGAAGCTTTCTTT | CASSRTRGRATEAFF
. | TRBJ2-7 | few | TRBV5-1 | TGCGCCAGCAGCTTGGGACAGGCTTTATTCTCCTACGAGCAGTACTTC | CASSLGQALFSYEQYF
TRBD2 | TRBJ2-1 | once | TRBV7-2 | TGTGCCAGCAGCTTAACTAGCGGGGATTACAATGAGCAGTTCTTC | CASSLTSGDYNEQFF
. | TRBJ2-2 | . | TRBV7-6 | TGTGCCAGCAGCAGGACAGACTCGAACACCGGGGAGCTGTTTTTT | CASSRTDSNTGELFF
. | TRBJ2-6 | . | TRBV5-1 | TGCGCCAGCAGCTTGACTCCTGGGGCCAACGTCCTGACTTTC | CASSLTPGANVLTF
. | TRBJ1-2 | . | TRBV4-2 | TGTGCCAGCAGCCAAGATGTCTCCTACACCTTC | CASSQDVSYTF